One sample yielded the 27 T cell receptor beta chains listed below, sequenced in a study of T cell responses to AZD1222 COVID-19 vaccine. Profiled with immunoSEQ multiplex PCR; TCRdb holds only in-frame clones, not every one. The sample lists about 140,000 clones; roughly 90% were seen once. Sequencing was performed on peripheral blood, taken on day 0 of AZD1222 vaccination. The receptors were gathered from an adult in good health.

The chain combines TRBV5-1 with TRBJ2-1; the match to TRBD2 covers 7 bases. The CDR3 is 15 amino acids. J lost 10 bases, V lost 3 bases, and 13 bases had no gene match. From germline, CDR1 is SGHRS and CDR2 YFSETQ. CDR3 region: CASSWGGVRLEEQFF. CDR3 DNA: TGCGCCAGCAGCTGGGGAGGGGTCCGCTTAGAAGAGCAGTTCTTC. Using reference TRBV5-1 and TRBJ2-1 for the parts outside the CDR3, the full variable domain is KAGVTQTPRYLIKTRGQQVTLSCSPISGHRSVSWYQQTPGQGLQFLFEYFSETQRNKGNFPGRFSGRQFSNSRSEMNVSTLELGDSALYLCASSWGGVRLEEQFFGPGTRLTVL.

V gene TRBV7-4 combines with J gene TRBJ1-1; TRBD1 is a possible D gene (5 bases). Germline V lookup: CDR1 SGHVT, CDR2 SQSDAQ. V was trimmed by 6 bases and J by 5 bases, leaving 22 bases between them. This CDR3 contains 16 residues. CDR3 amino acids: CASSRGRRPGETEAFF. The CDR3 nucleotides read TGTGCCAGCAGTCGCGGCAGGCGACCGGGGGAGACTGAAGCTTTCTTT.

The J gene is TRBJ2-5, the V gene TRBV20-1; D ambiguous. Per the germline V gene, CDR1 is DFQATT and CDR2 is SNEGSKA (reference sequence). With 5 bases removed from V and 2 bases from J, the gap between germline ends came to 3 bases. This CDR3 contains 10 residues. In nucleotides, the CDR3 is TGCAGTGCTGCGCAAGAGACCCAGTACTTC. The encoded protein is CSAAQETQYF.

The rearrangement joins TRBV11-1 to TRBJ2-3, with TRBD2 matching over 10 bases. J was trimmed by 4 bases and V by 8 bases; bases with no gene match: 6. CDR3 length equals 14 residues. The germline gives CDR1 SGHAT, CDR2 FQDESV (reference sequence). In DNA form, the CDR3 reads TGTGCCAGCGAAGCGGGAGGGCTAGCAGATACGCAGTATTTT. This translates into CASEAGGLADTQYF.

The chain couples TRBV6-1 to TRBJ2-3; D gene unclear. The CDR3 length is 13 residues. The V end was cut by 3 bases, the J end by 6 bases, with 10 bases between. The germline V gene encodes CDR1 MNHNS and CDR2 SASEGT. The CDR3 spells CASSDQPGDTQYF. CDR3 in DNA: TGTGCCAGCAGTGACCAACCCGGTGATACGCAGTATTTT.

This sequence joins TRBV5-6 and TRBJ1-1; D gene unclear. Per the germline V gene, CDR1 is SGHDT and CDR2 is YYEEEE. The V end was cut by 0 bases, the J end by 7 bases, with 13 bases between. This CDR3 has 14 amino acids. CDR3 sequence reads: CASSLAQSRGEAFF. The CDR3 nucleotides are TGTGCCAGCAGCTTGGCCCAGTCTCGGGGTGAAGCTTTCTTT.

This chain joins TRBV18 and TRBJ1-5; D is unclear. Germline V gives CDR1 KGHSH, CDR2 LQKENI. CDR3 length: 14 amino acids. With 3 bases removed from V and 5 bases from J, the gap between germline ends came to 11 bases. The CDR3 DNA follows: TGTGCCAGCTCACCTCGGACGGCCGATCAGCCCCAGCATTTT. Its translation: CASSPRTADQPQHF.

The chain links TRBV30 to TRBJ1-2, with 10 nucleotides matching TRBD1. V was clipped by 3 bases and J by 5 bases; unmatched bases: 3. Germline CDR1 and CDR2: GTSNPN and SVGIG (reference sequence). This CDR3 spans 13 amino acids. CDR3 sequence (DNA): TGTGCCTGGAGGGACAGGGGGGAGTATGGCTACACCTTC. As protein: CAWRDRGEYGYTF. Full variable domain (rest looked up from reference TRBV30 and TRBJ1-2): SQTIHQWPATLVQPVGSPLSLECTVEGTSNPNLYWYRQAAGRGLQLLFYSVGIGQISSEVPQNLSASRPQDRQFILSSKKLLLSDSGFYLCAWRDRGEYGYTFGSGTRLTVV.

The chain carries TRBV10-3 and TRBJ2-7; 7 bases agree with TRBD2. The CDR3 spans 14 residues. Germline CDR1 and CDR2: ENHRY and SYGVKD. Unmatched junction bases numbered 5, after V lost 3 bases and J lost 3 bases. The CDR3 region has the DNA TGTGCCATCAGTGAAACTAGCGCCAGCTACGAGCAGTACTTC. It translates to CAISETSASYEQYF.

This chain links TRBV5-4 with TRBJ2-7; D gene uncertain. The germline V gene has CDR1 SGHNT and CDR2 YYREEE (reference sequence). The CDR3 loop spans 12 amino acids. V was cut by 3 bases and J by 6 bases, with 10 bases left in between. CDR3 amino acids: CASSWTPGEQYF. The CDR3 nucleotides are TGTGCCAGCAGCTGGACGCCAGGCGAGCAGTACTTC.

This chain links TRBV6-5 with TRBJ1-1; 8 bases are a match to TRBD1. Trimming removed 6 bases from V and 4 bases from J; junction bases left unmatched: 4. CDR1 MNHEY and CDR2 SVGAGI come from the germline V gene. CDR3 length: 13 amino acids. CDR3 in amino acids: CASRKTGGTEAFF. As DNA, the CDR3 is TGTGCCAGCAGAAAAACAGGGGGCACTGAAGCTTTCTTT.

The chain links TRBV29-1 to TRBJ1-2, with 8 bases lining up with TRBD1. The CDR3 length is 14 residues. Germline lookup yields CDR1 SQVTM and CDR2 ANQGSEA. V lost 6 bases and J lost 8; bases outside the gene matches: 14. CDR3 in DNA: TGCAGCGTCGAGTCGGACAGGGTAATGAGGGGCTACACCTTC. This gives the protein CSVESDRVMRGYTF.

The V and J genes are TRBV6-6 and TRBJ1-4; D gene ambiguous. Trimming pared 0 bases from V and 6 bases from J, leaving 5 bases between. CDR3 length: 13 residues. Germline V gives CDR1 MNHNY, CDR2 SVGAGI (reference sequence). This CDR3 reads CASSYSAHEKLFF. The CDR3, as DNA: TGTGCCAGCAGTTACTCCGCGCATGAAAAACTGTTTTTT.

CDR3 nucleotide sequence: TGCAGCGTTGTAGGGCGGCGAAACAATGAGCAGTTCTTC. Its translation is CSVVGRRNNEQFF. The chain is built from TRBV29-1 and TRBJ2-1; no clear D gene. This CDR3 is built from 13 residues. V was clipped by 4 bases and J by 5 bases, with 12 bases between them. CDR1 SQVTM and CDR2 ANQGSEA come from the germline V gene.

The CDR3 loop reads CASSRTGGPNQPQHF. CDR3 in DNA: TGTGCCAGCAGCCGGACAGGGGGCCCAAATCAGCCCCAGCATTTT. The rearrangement links TRBV5-5 to TRBJ1-5, with 11 bases that match TRBD1. CDR1 and CDR2 (germline): SGHKS, YYEKEE (reference sequence). The CDR3 consists of 15 residues. V shed 4 bases, J shed 4 bases, and the junction held 4 bases outside the gene matches.

The chain uses TRBV11-2 and TRBJ2-7, with 9 bases matching TRBD2. Unmatched junction bases numbered 4, after V lost 6 bases and J lost 4 bases. Germline values: CDR1 SGHAT, CDR2 FQNNGV. The CDR3 contains 13 residues. CDR3 coding DNA: TGTGCCAGCAGGCCTAGCGGGATATACGAGCAGTACTTC. It is translated as CASRPSGIYEQYF.

This chain uses TRBV28 with TRBJ1-3; D call uncertain. Germline V gives CDR1 MDHEN, CDR2 SYDVKM. CDR3 length equals 14 residues. The V gene lost 3 bases and the J gene lost 2 bases, with 8 bases spanning the gap. The CDR3 loop is CASSFVRAGNTIYF. The CDR3 region has the DNA TGTGCCAGCAGTTTTGTGAGGGCTGGAAACACCATATATTTT.

This clone has more than one count but fewer than ten. This chain connects TRBV12-5 to TRBJ2-1; TRBD2 might be the D (7 bases). The germline CDR1 and CDR2 sequences are LGHNT and FRNRAP. This CDR3 region has 14 residues. V lost 6 bases and J 9 bases, leaving 18 bases between the germline ends. CDR3 in DNA: TGTGCTAGTGGCTGGACTAGGGGGAGGAGTGAGCAGTTCTTC. Its protein product is CASGWTRGRSEQFF.

The V and J genes are TRBV7-9 and TRBJ2-7; TRBD1 aligns across 9 bases. V dropped 1 base and J dropped 5; count of bases not matched to a gene: 9. The CDR3 length is 16 residues. Germline V gene lookup returns CDR1 SEHNR and CDR2 FQNEAQ (reference sequence). In DNA form, the CDR3 reads TGTGCCAGCAGCTTAGGGTCCGGGACAGGGCTACACGAGCAGTACTTC. Its translation: CASSLGSGTGLHEQYF.

This rearrangement joins TRBV5-4 to TRBJ1-6; TRBD1 agrees at 7 bases. Germline values: CDR1 SGHNT, CDR2 YYREEE (reference sequence). With V trimmed by 9 bases and J by 3 bases, 9 bases remained unmatched. The CDR3 contains 15 residues. In DNA, the CDR3 is TGTGCCATGCAGGGACAGAACCTCTATAATTCACCCCTCCACTTT. This codes for CAMQGQNLYNSPLHF.

The rearrangement joins TRBV10-1 to TRBJ2-2; D could derive from TRBD1 or TRBD2 (5 bases each). The V gene lost 0 bases and the J gene lost 4 bases, with 9 bases spanning the gap. The CDR3 length is 15 residues. The germline V gene encodes CDR1 WNHNN and CDR2 SYGVQD (reference sequence). CDR3 sequence: CASSESGTFTGELFF. CDR3 coding DNA: TGCGCCAGCAGTGAGTCGGGGACGTTCACCGGGGAGCTGTTTTTT.

The chain joins TRBV3-1 (or the pseudogene TRBV3-2) to TRBJ2-2; 8 bases match TRBD2. This CDR3 region has 14 residues. Germline CDR1 and CDR2: LGHDT and YNNKEL (reference sequence). V was clipped by 10 bases and J by 0 bases; unmatched bases: 4. The DNA for the CDR3 is TGTGCCACCCTTAGCGGGACGAACACCGGGGAGCTGTTTTTT. This codes for CATLSGTNTGELFF.

This clone appeared a single time. The chain combines TRBV6-1 with TRBJ1-2; D remains ambiguous. Germline CDR1 is MNHNS and CDR2 is SASEGT. Trimming removed 3 bases at V and 3 bases at J, with 14 bases between. This CDR3 spans 15 amino acids. The DNA for the CDR3 is TGTGCCAGCAGTGAGGACGGAGGATATGACTATGGCTACACCTTC. As protein: CASSEDGGYDYGYTF.

The chain has TRBV5-8 and TRBJ1-4; TRBD1 is a possible D gene (5 bases). Germline CDR1 is SGHTS and CDR2 is YDEGEE. The CDR3 extends over 14 amino acids. V was trimmed by 2 bases and J by 2 bases, leaving 7 bases between them. In DNA, the CDR3 is TGTGCCAGCAGCTTACAGGTCACTAATGAAAAACTGTTTTTT. This translates into CASSLQVTNEKLFF.

The CDR3 loop is CASSQGIGSYEQYF. The CDR3 nucleotides read TGTGCCAGCAGCCAAGGCATAGGGTCCTACGAGCAGTACTTC. The V gene is TRBV3-1 (or the pseudogene TRBV3-2), the J gene TRBJ2-7; D unclear. This CDR3 has 14 residues. Germline V gene lookup returns CDR1 LGHDT and CDR2 YNNKEL (reference sequence). V dropped 1 base and J dropped 1 base, with 8 bases sitting between them.

The gene calls are TRBV6-2 or TRBV6-3 and TRBJ1-1; D gene ambiguous. This CDR3 spans 13 amino acids. Germline-derived CDR1 and CDR2 are MNHEY and SVGEGT. V was cut by 2 bases and J by 1 base, with 5 bases left in between. The CDR3 sequence: CASSYAGNTEAFF. CDR3 nucleotides: TGTGCCAGCAGTTACGCTGGGAACACTGAAGCTTTCTTT.

The chain has TRBV7-9 and TRBJ2-1; TRBD2 aligns across 13 bases. V dropped 5 bases and J dropped 6; count of bases not matched to a gene: 4. There are 15 residues in the CDR3. Looked up from germline, CDR1 is SEHNR and CDR2 is FQNEAQ (reference sequence). CDR3 nucleotides: TGTGCCAGCAGCCCAGGACTAGCGGGAGTCAATGAGCAGTTCTTC. Translating gives CASSPGLAGVNEQFF.